The 21 T cell receptor beta chains below come from one sample, sequenced in a study of cytomegalovirus exposure and HLA in healthy donors. Both 60 Vbeta primers and 13 Jbeta primers went into the PCR. Measured with immunoSEQ multiplex PCR; TCRdb has only the in-frame clones, and not every one. The data contain 150,000 to 250,000 clones, 79% of them singletons. Sequencing was performed on PBMCs. The receptors were gathered from a woman aged 25-40 years in good health and CMV-seropositive.

This CDR3 reads CASSISGTSGGAVDTQYF. In DNA form, the CDR3 reads TGTGCCAGCAGTATTTCCGGGACTAGCGGGGGGGCCGTAGATACGCAGTATTTT. The V and J genes are TRBV27 and TRBJ2-3, with 16 bases aligning to TRBD2. Losses at the gene ends were 5 bases for V and 5 bases for J; bases not matched to a gene: 10. Germline V CDR1 and CDR2: MNHEY, SMNVEV (reference sequence). This CDR3 is 18 amino acids long.

This clone was seen only a few times. The chain has TRBV6-5 and TRBJ1-2; D is unclear. Trimming cost V 0 bases and J 3 bases, with 5 bases left between them. Germline V gives CDR1 MNHEY, CDR2 SVGAGI. This CDR3 is 13 amino acids long. The CDR3 spells CASSYSFDYGYTF. In DNA form, the CDR3 reads TGTGCCAGCAGTTACTCCTTTGACTATGGCTACACCTTC.

V is TRBV5-5 and J is TRBJ2-5; perhaps TRBD1 as D (6 bases). There are 14 residues in the CDR3. V dropped 1 base and J dropped 3 bases, with 10 bases sitting between them. The germline CDR1 and CDR2 sequences are SGHKS and YYEKEE (reference sequence). CDR3 nucleotides: TGTGCCAGCAGCTTGACAGGGCGTAAAGAGACCCAGTACTTC. Encoded protein: CASSLTGRKETQYF.

The CDR3 nucleotides are TGCGCCAGCAGCCAAGATGGTGGCGGAGCGGCGGCCCGGGAAAAACTGTTTTTT. Amino acids: CASSQDGGGAAAREKLFF. The chain employs TRBV4-1 and TRBJ1-4; D is unresolved. There are 18 residues in the CDR3. Germline V gene lookup returns CDR1 MGHRA and CDR2 YSYEKL. V lost 0 bases and J lost 8, with 22 bases in between.

CDR3 bases: TGTGCCAGCAACTCCCGGGGGACGGGAGGCACAGATACGCAGTATTTT. It codes for CASNSRGTGGTDTQYF. The rearrangement joins TRBV28 to TRBJ2-3; tentative D call: TRBD2 (6 bases). Germline V gene data show CDR1 as MDHEN and CDR2 as SYDVKM. CDR3 length equals 16 residues. V lost 7 bases and J lost 1, with 18 bases in between. Supplemented by reference TRBV28 and TRBJ2-3, the full variable domain reads DVKVTQSSRYLVKRTGEKVFLECVQDMDHENMFWYRQDPGLGLRLIYFSYDVKMKEKGDIPEGYSVSREKKERFSLILESASTNQTSMYLCASNSRGTGGTDTQYFGPGTRLTVL.

V and J are TRBV13 and TRBJ1-1; 7 nucleotides align to TRBD1. The germline V gene has CDR1 PRHDT and CDR2 FYEKMQ (reference sequence). This CDR3 spans 17 amino acids. The V gene end was trimmed by 1 base and the J gene end by 0 bases; junction bases not matched to a gene: 8. The CDR3 reads CASSLEDRQPLNTEAFF. The CDR3 DNA reads as TGTGCCAGCAGCTTAGAGGACAGGCAACCTTTGAACACTGAAGCTTTCTTT.

The chain links TRBV7-2 to TRBJ1-3, with a tentative D call TRBD1 (5 bases). Germline V gene lookup returns CDR1 SGHTA and CDR2 FQGNSA. The V and J ends lost 8 bases and 0 bases respectively, with 11 bases between them. This CDR3 is built from 14 residues. CDR3 nucleotide sequence: TGTGCCAGCTTCCGACAGAGCTCTGGAAACACCATATATTTT. This gives the protein CASFRQSSGNTIYF.

This chain joins TRBV7-9 and TRBJ1-1, with a possible D match to TRBD1 (5 bases). CDR3 length equals 13 residues. Trimming pared 1 base from V and 4 bases from J, leaving 7 bases between. The germline V gene encodes CDR1 SEHNR and CDR2 FQNEAQ (reference sequence). In DNA, the CDR3 is TGTGCCAGCAGCTTAGAGGGGTCCACTGAAGCTTTCTTT. Protein sequence: CASSLEGSTEAFF.

The J gene is TRBJ2-3, the V gene TRBV10-3; the D gene is possibly TRBD2 (7 bases). Trimming took 4 bases from V and 0 from J, leaving 17 bases between them. Looked up from germline, CDR1 is ENHRY and CDR2 is SYGVKD. The CDR3 is 17 amino acids. In nucleotides, the CDR3 is TGTGCCATCAGTGCCACGAGGGGGGGTTCTAGCACAGATACGCAGTATTTT. Its protein is CAISATRGGSSTDTQYF.

J is TRBJ2-3 and V is TRBV7-8; D is perhaps TRBD1 (6 bases). V was cut by 6 bases and J by 6 bases, with 10 bases left in between. The germline gives CDR1 SGHVS, CDR2 FQNEAQ. CDR3 length equals 12 residues. The CDR3 region has the DNA TGTGCCAGCAGTCCAGGGGTGGATACGCAGTATTTT. It codes for CASSPGVDTQYF.

The chain links TRBV4-1 to TRBJ1-2; no clear D. Looked up from germline, CDR1 is MGHRA and CDR2 is YSYEKL. The germline V and J ends were trimmed by 2 bases and 2 bases, with 3 bases remaining between them. The CDR3 has 12 amino acids. The CDR3 region has the DNA TGCGCCAGCAGCCAACAGAACTATGGCTACACCTTC. Translating it yields CASSQQNYGYTF.

The rearrangement joins TRBV4-3 to TRBJ2-1; 8 bases align to TRBD2. V gave up 3 bases and J gave up 8 bases; unmatched junction bases: 15. Germline lookup yields CDR1 LGHNA and CDR2 YSLEER. This CDR3 has 17 amino acids. In nucleotides, the CDR3 is TGCGCCAGCAGCCATTTTACCGGGACTAGAGGGCTGGATGAGCAGTTCTTC. It specifies CASSHFTGTRGLDEQFF.

This sequence joins TRBV6-1 and TRBJ1-1; no definite D call. V was trimmed by 2 bases and J by 0 bases, leaving 7 bases between them. Germline V gene lookup returns CDR1 MNHNS and CDR2 SASEGT. The CDR3 loop spans 14 amino acids. CDR3 DNA sequence: TGTGCCAGCAGTGAAAATGACATGAACACTGAAGCTTTCTTT. It encodes CASSENDMNTEAFF.

This clone has a single count. The chain has TRBV18 and TRBJ2-5; 8 positions agree with TRBD2. Trimming at V came to 1 base and at J to 4 bases, leaving 2 bases not matched to a gene. Per germline, CDR1 KGHSH and CDR2 LQKENI. The CDR3 contains 14 residues. The chain's CDR3 is CASSPLAGRETQYF. CDR3 DNA: TGTGCCAGCTCACCACTAGCGGGGCGAGAGACCCAGTACTTC.

This clone ranks as medium-sized. V gene TRBV25-1 combines with J gene TRBJ1-4, with D perhaps TRBD1 (5 bases). This CDR3 is 15 amino acids long. Trimming removed 5 bases from V and 3 bases from J, with 13 bases in between. Looked up from germline, CDR1 is MGHDK and CDR2 is SYGVNS. The CDR3 DNA reads TGTGCCAGCAGTAAACCGGGACTGTCTAATGAAAAACTGTTTTTT. Its translation is CASSKPGLSNEKLFF.

V is TRBV5-1 and J is TRBJ2-3, with D hard to call. CDR3 length: 14 amino acids. The V and J ends lost 4 bases and 2 bases respectively, with 11 bases between them. The germline gives CDR1 SGHRS, CDR2 YFSETQ. The CDR3 DNA is TGCGCCAGCAGCCTTATCGGGTTCACAGATACGCAGTATTTT. Amino acid sequence: CASSLIGFTDTQYF.

The chain employs TRBV19 and TRBJ2-5, with 11 positions matching TRBD2. The CDR3 extends over 16 amino acids. The ends lost 0 bases at V and 6 bases at J; junction bases unmatched: 6. Germline V CDR1 and CDR2: LNHDA, SQIVND (reference sequence). As DNA, the CDR3 is TGTGCCAGTAGTATAGATGGGACTAGCGGTACTCAGACCCAGTACTTC. Translation: CASSIDGTSGTQTQYF.

This clone was found once. This rearrangement joins TRBV4-3 to TRBJ2-1; TRBD2 aligns across 9 bases. J lost 6 bases, V lost 4 bases, and 10 bases had no gene match. This CDR3 has 16 residues. Germline V lookup: CDR1 LGHNA, CDR2 YSLEER. The CDR3 bases are TGCGCCAGCAGCCCCTGGGGGAGCGGGGGGTTCAATGAGCAGTTCTTC. Amino acids: CASSPWGSGGFNEQFF.

This clone showed up just a few times. The J gene is TRBJ1-5, the V gene TRBV5-8; D possibly corresponds to TRBD1 (5 bases). The CDR3 extends over 15 amino acids. The V and J ends lost 0 bases and 1 base respectively, with 8 bases between them. Germline CDR1 is SGHTS and CDR2 is YDEGEE. CDR3 DNA: TGTGCCAGCAGCTTGGCAGGACACAGCAATCAGCCCCAGCATTTT. It is translated as CASSLAGHSNQPQHF.

This clone was found a few times. V gene TRBV4-3 combines with J gene TRBJ2-7; D gene uncertain. The CDR3 contains 13 residues. V was shortened by 0 bases and J by 3 bases, with 6 bases between the two germline ends. Germline CDR1 LGHNA, CDR2 YSLEER. CDR3 sequence: CASSQENGYEQYF. The CDR3, as DNA: TGCGCCAGCAGCCAAGAAAACGGCTACGAGCAGTACTTC.

This chain connects TRBV6-1 to TRBJ1-4, with 7 bases identical to TRBD1. This CDR3 has 13 amino acids. The J segment lost 8 bases and the V segment lost 6 bases, leaving 6 bases of the junction unmatched. The V gene's germline CDR1 is MNHNS and CDR2 SASEGT. The CDR3: CASRWWDSEKLFF. The CDR3 bases are TGTGCCAGCAGGTGGTGGGACAGCGAAAAACTGTTTTTT.